A selection of T cell receptor beta chains follows, all from one sample in a study of Graves' ophthalmopathy and Graves' hyperthyroidism. TCRdb re-called the multiplex PCR reads with MiXCR, one entry per CDR3 protein. The sample consists of a few hundred thousand distinct CDR3 sequences, about a sixth of them appearing once. Source material: peripheral blood. The receptors come from an adult woman with stable Graves' hyperthyroidism. Each CDR3 is given with its conserved first and last residue. D genes are given only for firm matches. Rows give clone size only sometimes, using once, few, many, or a class for an expanded clone.

many	TRBV10-3	TRBJ1-1	NA	CAISEGGGTEAFF	TGTGCCATCAGTGAAGGGGGGGGCACTGAAGCTTTCTTT
many	TRBV19	TRBJ2-2	NA	CASSFPAGQTNTGELFF	TGTGCCAGTAGTTTCCCCGCGGGACAGACAAACACCGGGGAGCTGTTTTTT
many	TRBV6-1	TRBJ1-5	NA	CATLSKTINQPQHF	TGTGCCACCCTGTCGAAGACAATCAATCAGCCCCAGCATTTT
many	TRBV29-1	TRBJ2-5	NA	CSVVGGGETQYF	TGCAGCGTTGTCGGGGGTGGAGAGACCCAGTACTTC
few	TRBV19	TRBJ2-7	TRBD2	CASSMGLVYEQYF	TGTGCCAGTAGTATGGGACTAGTCTACGAGCAGTACTTC
many	TRBV11-2	TRBJ2-5	NA	CASSLSTRPETQYF	TGTGCCAGCAGCTTATCTACCCGCCCGGAGACCCAGTACTTC
many	TRBV11-2	TRBJ2-5	NA	CASSYGLQETQYF	TGTGCCAGCAGCTACGGACTCCAAGAGACCCAGTACTTC
many	TRBV7-2	TRBJ2-7	NA	CASSLRPGTGTYEQYF	TGTGCCAGCAGCTTGCGTCCCGGGACTGGTACCTACGAGCAGTACTTC
many	TRBV20-1	TRBJ1-2	TRBD1	CSAKVQVQGLGYTF	TGCAGTGCTAAGGTCCAAGTACAGGGGCTTGGCTACACCTTC
NA	TRBV18	TRBJ2-5	NA	CASSPPIAETQYF	TGTGCCAGCTCACCACCAATCGCGGAGACCCAGTACTTC
many	TRBV11-2	TRBJ1-2	TRBD1	CASSSTGTGIGYTF	TGTGCCAGCAGCTCCACCGGGACAGGGATCGGCTACACCTTC
many	TRBV29-1	TRBJ1-1	NA	CSVEAGGHTEAFF	TGCAGCGTTGAAGCGGGGGGCCACACTGAAGCTTTCTTT
many	TRBV28	TRBJ1-6	NA	CASRLPMDSYYNSPLHF	TGTGCCAGCAGGCTGCCAATGGACAGCTACTATAATTCACCCCTCCACTTT
few	TRBV30	TRBJ1-5	NA	CAWSATDNQPQHF	TGTGCCTGGAGTGCGACAGATAATCAGCCCCAGCATTTT
many	TRBV30	TRBJ2-7	NA	CAWRPSGSGSYEQYF	TGTGCCTGGAGGCCGTCAGGGTCTGGCTCCTACGAGCAGTACTTC
many	TRBV6-5	TRBJ1-1	NA	CASSPGAWDTEAFF	TGTGCCAGCAGCCCAGGGGCCTGGGACACTGAAGCTTTCTTT
many	TRBV11-2	TRBJ2-7	TRBD1	CASRSVRDRAYEQYF	TGTGCCAGCAGGTCAGTCCGGGACAGGGCCTACGAGCAGTACTTC
few	TRBV29-1	TRBJ2-6	TRBD1	CSVRQGLSSGANVLTF	TGCAGCGTCAGACAGGGCCTAAGCTCTGGGGCCAACGTCCTGACTTTC
many	TRBV9	TRBJ2-2	NA	CASSVGADTNTGELFF	TGTGCCAGCAGCGTAGGGGCGGATACGAACACCGGGGAGCTGTTTTTT
NA	TRBV7-8	TRBJ2-5	NA	CASSLGYWETQYF	TGTGCCAGCAGCTTAGGGTATTGGGAGACCCAGTACTTC
many	TRBV28	TRBJ2-5	TRBD1	CASSSAQGAGETQYF	TGTGCCAGCAGCAGCGCGCAGGGGGCAGGGGAGACCCAGTACTTC
many	TRBV4-3	TRBJ1-3	NA	CASSRTRDPGNTIYF	TGCGCCAGCAGCCGCACCAGGGACCCGGGAAACACCATATATTTT
many	TRBV7-2	TRBJ2-7	TRBD2	CATSTSGSSYEQYF	TGTGCCACTTCGACTAGCGGGAGCTCCTACGAGCAGTACTTC
many	TRBV28	TRBJ2-2	TRBD2	CASSSIAGGPVGELFF	TGTGCCAGCAGTTCTATAGCGGGAGGGCCTGTCGGGGAGCTGTTTTTT
many	TRBV6-1	TRBJ2-7	NA	CASGDFQIYEQYF	TGTGCCAGCGGTGACTTCCAGATTTACGAGCAGTACTTC
many	TRBV28	TRBJ2-7	NA	CASSSYGTTYEQYF	TGTGCCAGCAGTTCCTACGGGACCACCTACGAGCAGTACTTC
many	TRBV7-9	TRBJ1-1	NA	CASSLETVAEAFF	TGTGCCAGCAGCTTAGAGACCGTAGCAGAGGCTTTCTTT
many	TRBV7-6	TRBJ2-4	NA	CASSSGAGRGLENIQYF	TGTGCCAGCAGCTCAGGAGCGGGCAGAGGACTGGAAAACATTCAGTACTTC
few	TRBV28	TRBJ2-7	NA	CASSLGSGEKIHEQYF	TGTGCCAGCAGTTTAGGCTCCGGGGAGAAAATCCACGAGCAGTACTTC
many	TRBV15	TRBJ1-5	TRBD1	CATSRQQGQPQHF	TGTGCCACCAGCAGGCAACAGGGGCAGCCCCAGCATTTT
many	TRBV7-9	TRBJ2-7	NA	CASSLGTRAVGSYEQYF	TGTGCCAGCAGCTTAGGTACGCGAGCCGTCGGCTCCTACGAGCAGTACTTC
many	TRBV7-9	TRBJ2-2	NA	CASSLSGSGGELFF	TGTGCCAGCAGCTTATCCGGGAGTGGCGGGGAGCTGTTTTTT
many	TRBV6-1	TRBJ2-7	TRBD2	CASSEAGGVAFPGEQYF	TGTGCCAGCAGTGAAGCGGGAGGGGTTGCATTCCCGGGCGAGCAGTACTTC
many	TRBV29-1	TRBJ2-5	TRBD1	CSVEGQGYETQYF	TGCAGCGTTGAGGGACAGGGTTACGAGACCCAGTACTTC
many	TRBV7-2	TRBJ2-7	NA	CASSYFFGPGNEQYF	TGTGCCAGCAGCTACTTTTTTGGCCCCGGCAACGAGCAGTACTTC
many	TRBV29-1	TRBJ1-1	TRBD1	CSVGGTGGRTEAFF	TGCAGCGTTGGAGGGACAGGGGGAAGAACTGAAGCTTTCTTT
many	TRBV7-2	TRBJ2-7	NA	CASSLVFGVSYEQYF	TGTGCCAGCAGCTTAGTATTCGGGGTCTCCTACGAGCAGTACTTC
NA	TRBV6-5	TRBJ2-2	NA	CASSYSWDNGELFF	TGTGCCAGCAGTTACTCGTGGGATAACGGGGAGCTGTTTTTT
once	TRBV24-1	TRBJ1-2	NA	CATSSNYGYTF	TGTGCCACCAGTTCGAATTATGGCTACACCTTC
many	TRBV28	TRBJ1-6	TRBD1	CASSLQPPRDSFHSPLHF	TGTGCCAGCAGTCTTCAGCCACCCCGGGACAGTTTCCATTCACCCCTCCACTTT
many	TRBV10-3	TRBJ1-5	TRBD1	CAIRTGDDQPQHF	TGTGCCATCAGAACAGGGGACGATCAGCCCCAGCATTTT
many	TRBV11-1	TRBJ2-7	NA	CASSLGAEGSSYEQYF	TGTGCCAGCAGCTTAGGAGCTGAGGGAAGCTCCTACGAGCAGTACTTC
NA	TRBV10-1	TRBJ2-7	NA	CASSESRVPRYF	TGCGCCAGCAGTGAGTCAAGGGTTCCAAGGTACTTC
NA	TRBV5-1	TRBJ1-2	NA	CASQPGLFQANYGYTF	TGCGCCAGCCAACCGGGACTTTTCCAAGCTAACTATGGCTACACCTTC
many	TRBV28	TRBJ1-1	NA	CASSPGWAPRPAFF	TGTGCCAGCAGCCCGGGATGGGCCCCTCGTCCAGCTTTCTTT
NA	TRBV6-2/TRBV6-3	TRBJ2-7	NA	CASRAGTYSYEQYF	TGTGCCAGCAGAGCCGGGACCTATTCCTACGAGCAGTACTTC
many	TRBV4-1	TRBJ2-5	TRBD2	CASSQLKGLAGGETQYF	TGCGCCAGCAGCCAACTCAAAGGACTAGCGGGAGGGGAGACCCAGTACTTC
many	TRBV6-2/TRBV6-3	TRBJ2-5	NA	CASTLGKTQYF	TGTGCCAGCACCCTCGGAAAGACCCAGTACTTC